The 23 T cell receptor beta chains presented below share a single source sample, sequenced in a study of T cell changes during pregnancy in multiple sclerosis. Only in-frame clones appear in the TCRdb table, and some are missing; sequencing was by immunoSEQ multiplex PCR. The sample carries roughly 32,000 clones, roughly nine tenths recorded once. The specimen comprised CD8+ T cells from peripheral blood mononuclear cells, sampled in the third trimester of pregnancy. These receptors came from a female donor with multiple sclerosis, enrolled in a pregnancy study.

This rearrangement joins TRBV9 to TRBJ1-3; D perhaps matches TRBD1 (6 bases). The ends were cut back, 3 bases at V and 0 bases at J, with 10 bases in the middle. The CDR3 length is 15 residues. Germline V gene sequence: CDR1 SGDLS, CDR2 YYNGEE. In nucleotides, the CDR3 is TGTGCCAGCAGCGAAGGGGGGGCCTCTGGAAACACCATATATTTT. Protein sequence: CASSEGGASGNTIYF.

The chain uses TRBV27 and TRBJ2-1; TRBD1 matches at 10 bases. The junction had 11 bases not matched to a gene; V was cut back by 6 bases and J by 3 bases. The CDR3 contains 17 residues. Germline V CDR1 and CDR2: MNHEY, SMNVEV (reference sequence). The CDR3 region is CASSSNPGQGSYNEQFF. The CDR3 DNA sequence: TGTGCCAGCAGCTCTAATCCGGGACAGGGGAGCTACAATGAGCAGTTCTTC.

The J gene is TRBJ1-1, the V gene TRBV6-5; a possible D gene is TRBD1 (5 bases). The germline CDR1 and CDR2 sequences are MNHEY and SVGAGI. V lost 2 bases to trimming and J lost 1 base, with 14 bases between them. CDR3 length equals 16 residues. DNA for the CDR3: TGTGCCAGCAGTTACGGGGGGTACTCGGCGAACACTGAAGCTTTCTTT. It codes for CASSYGGYSANTEAFF.

CDR3 region: CASSYVVAGYNEQFF. CDR3 in DNA: TGTGCCAGCAGTTACGTAGTAGCGGGCTACAATGAGCAGTTCTTC. The rearrangement joins TRBV6-5 to TRBJ2-1; 7 bases fit TRBD2. Germline V gene data show CDR1 as MNHEY and CDR2 as SVGAGI. V shed 2 bases and J 3 bases; nucleotides not matched to a gene: 4. The CDR3 has 15 amino acids.

This chain joins TRBV28 and TRBJ1-4; D is perhaps TRBD1 (5 bases). Germline assignment: CDR1 MDHEN and CDR2 SYDVKM. The CDR3 covers 16 residues. The ends were cut back, 6 bases at V and 7 bases at J, with 21 bases in the middle. The CDR3 DNA is TGTGCCAGCAGACCGGGGGTCGGGACGAGGGCTGAAAAACTGTTTTTT. As protein: CASRPGVGTRAEKLFF.

The chain carries TRBV30 and TRBJ1-6; D may be TRBD1 (6 bases). The CDR3 consists of 13 residues. Deletions cut 7 bases from V and 10 bases from J, with 17 bases between. Germline CDR1 and CDR2: GTSNPN and SVGIG (reference sequence). The CDR3 bases are TGTGCCTCCGGGACACCCTATCCATCACCCCTCCACTTT. Its translation: CASGTPYPSPLHF.

The chain couples TRBV27 to TRBJ1-5; TRBD1 might be the D (5 bases). The germline V and J ends were trimmed by 5 bases and 0 bases, with 17 bases remaining between them. The CDR3 covers 17 residues. Germline V CDR1 and CDR2: MNHEY, SMNVEV (reference sequence). CDR3 amino acids: CASSQVSGLGSNQPQHF. The DNA for the CDR3 is TGTGCCAGCAGTCAAGTTTCAGGGTTAGGTAGCAATCAGCCCCAGCATTTT.

This clone was picked up one time. The rearrangement joins TRBV27 to TRBJ2-1, with D hard to call. V lost 0 bases to trimming and J lost 9 bases, with 9 bases between them. Looked up from germline, CDR1 is MNHEY and CDR2 is SMNVEV (reference sequence). This CDR3 spans 13 amino acids. The chain's CDR3 is CASSLSRWSEQFF. In nucleotides, the CDR3 is TGTGCCAGCAGTTTATCTCGCTGGAGTGAGCAGTTCTTC.

The CDR3 sequence is CASSFDREVQYF. DNA for the CDR3: TGTGCCAGCAGTTTCGACAGGGAGGTTCAGTACTTC. The chain carries TRBV28 and TRBJ2-4, with D perhaps matching TRBD1 (7 bases). Deletions cut 3 bases from V and 11 bases from J, with 11 bases between. In germline, CDR1 is MDHEN, CDR2 SYDVKM. The CDR3 runs 12 residues.

This clone was seen only once. The chain couples TRBV6-1 to TRBJ1-5; D uncertain. This CDR3 region has 16 residues. V was cut by 4 bases and J by 1 base, with 14 bases left in between. CDR1 MNHNS and CDR2 SASEGT come from the germline V gene. CDR3 nucleotides: TGTGCCAGCAGTGTTATCGAGGGATCGAGCAATCAGCCCCAGCATTTT. It yields the protein CASSVIEGSSNQPQHF.

This clone was recorded once. The V and J genes are TRBV18 and TRBJ2-2; D might be TRBD2 (6 bases). Trimming pared 2 bases from V and 0 bases from J, leaving 16 bases between. Germline CDR1 reads KGHSH; CDR2 reads LQKENI. This CDR3 has 18 amino acids. CDR3 loop: CASSPEGGGIPNTGELFF. Written as DNA, the CDR3 is TGTGCCAGCTCACCAGAAGGTGGAGGGATCCCGAACACCGGGGAGCTGTTTTTT.

The CDR3 DNA sequence: TGTGCCAGCAGTGAATCCCCCACCCGCGGTGAGCAGTTCTTC. The encoded protein is CASSESPTRGEQFF. This chain connects TRBV6-1 to TRBJ2-1; D is unresolved. This CDR3 spans 14 amino acids. Between the trimmed V and J ends, which lost 2 bases and 9 bases, there was a span of 14 bases. Per the germline V gene, CDR1 is MNHNS and CDR2 is SASEGT.

This chain links TRBV21-1 with TRBJ1-5; TRBD1 is taken as the D call from the table, unchecked against the DNA. TRBV21-1 represents a pseudogene. The CDR3 contains 17 residues. The CDR3 spells CASSKDGSQNSNQPQHF. As DNA, the CDR3 is TGTGCCAGCAGCAAAGATGGCAGTCAAAATAGCAATCAGCCCCAGCATTTT.

The chain has TRBV12-1 and TRBJ1-1. TRBV12-1 is assigned pseudogene status. CDR3 length equals 13 residues. CDR3 in amino acids: CASSPGGDTEAFF. The CDR3 nucleotides read TGTGCCAGCAGCCCCGGAGGAGACACTGAAGCTTTCTTT.

The chain has TRBV2 and TRBJ2-1, with D uncertain. V was trimmed by 2 bases and J by 1 base, leaving 9 bases between them. The CDR3 totals 15 residues. Germline V lookup: CDR1 SNHLY, CDR2 FYNNEI. Here the CDR3 reads CASSEHIQSYNEQFF. The CDR3 DNA is TGTGCCAGCAGTGAACATATACAGTCCTACAATGAGCAGTTCTTC.

The V call is TRBV9, the J call TRBJ2-1; 10 bases match TRBD2. The CDR3 loop spans 16 amino acids. Germline-derived CDR1 and CDR2 are SGDLS and YYNGEE. V trimming: 4 bases; J trimming: 0 bases; junction bases outside the gene matches: 4. The CDR3 DNA follows: TGTGCCAGCAGCATTAGGACTAGCGGCTCCTACAATGAGCAGTTCTTC. Protein sequence: CASSIRTSGSYNEQFF.

The V call is TRBV2, the J call TRBJ2-2; a weak D match, TRBD1 (5 bases). Germline CDR1 SNHLY, CDR2 FYNNEI. This CDR3 contains 12 residues. This CDR3 reads CALQVNTGELFF. CDR3 sequence (DNA): TGTGCGTTACAGGTTAACACCGGGGAGCTGTTTTTT. The variable domain in full, completed from reference TRBV2 and TRBJ2-2, reads EPEVTQTPSHQVTQMGQEVILRCVPISNHLYFYWYRQILGQKVEFLVSFYNNEISEKSEIFDDQFSVERPDGSNFTLKIRSTKLEDSAMYFCALQVNTGELFFGEGSRLTVL.

The chain is built from TRBV5-1 and TRBJ1-2; no firm D call. This CDR3 spans 11 amino acids. V lost 0 bases, J lost 11 bases, and 8 bases lay in between. Germline V lookup: CDR1 SGHRS, CDR2 YFSETQ. The CDR3 DNA reads as TGCGCCAGCAGCTTGGATAGGGAGTACACCTTC. Its protein product is CASSLDREYTF. Full variable domain (missing parts from reference TRBV5-1 and TRBJ1-2): KAGVTQTPRYLIKTRGQQVTLSCSPISGHRSVSWYQQTPGQGLQFLFEYFSETQRNKGNFPGRFSGRQFSNSRSEMNVSTLELGDSALYLCASSLDREYTFGSGTRLTVV.

This chain links TRBV6-5 with TRBJ1-1; tentative D call: TRBD1 (6 bases). With 4 bases removed from V and 6 bases from J, the gap between germline ends came to 21 bases. This CDR3 spans 16 amino acids. The germline gives CDR1 MNHEY, CDR2 SVGAGI. The CDR3 loop reads CASSWRREQGYSEAFF. DNA of the CDR3: TGTGCCAGCAGTTGGCGGCGAGAACAGGGCTATTCTGAAGCTTTCTTT.

In this sample, this clone turned up once. The genes are TRBV6-5 and TRBJ1-3; possible D gene TRBD1, 6 bases. The CDR3 runs to 14 residues. Germline-derived CDR1 and CDR2 are MNHEY and SVGAGI. V was cut by 10 bases and J by 0 bases, with 13 bases left in between. The CDR3 DNA reads as TGTGCCACCTCTCAGGGGATCTCTGGAAACACCATATATTTT. Translation: CATSQGISGNTIYF.

This chain connects TRBV10-3 to TRBJ1-1; unclear D gene. This CDR3 is 13 amino acids long. Trimming removed 0 bases at V and 1 base at J, with 3 bases between. Germline V lookup: CDR1 ENHRY, CDR2 SYGVKD. The CDR3 loop reads CAISESRNTEAFF. CDR3 DNA sequence: TGTGCCATCAGTGAGTCGAGGAACACTGAAGCTTTCTTT.

The V gene is TRBV2, the J gene TRBJ2-3, with 9 bases identical to TRBD2. The CDR3 extends over 19 amino acids. Germline V gives CDR1 SNHLY, CDR2 FYNNEI. V shed 6 bases, J shed 6 bases, and the junction held 22 bases outside the gene matches. The CDR3 is CASSRAPGLAHPGSDTQYF. CDR3 DNA sequence: TGTGCCAGCAGCCGGGCCCCGGGACTAGCTCACCCGGGCTCTGATACGCAGTATTTT.

V usage is TRBV27 and J usage is TRBJ2-5, with a weak D call TRBD2 (6 bases). CDR3 length equals 20 residues. Per germline, CDR1 MNHEY and CDR2 SMNVEV (reference sequence). V was clipped by 2 bases and J by 0 bases, with 25 bases between them. Written as DNA, the CDR3 is TGTGCCAGCAGTTTACCCGAGGACCGAGGGGCTAGCGTTAACCAAGAGACCCAGTACTTC. Protein: CASSLPEDRGASVNQETQYF.